The T cell receptor (beta chain) described here comes from a study of T cells after yellow fever vaccination. TCRdb re-called the 5' RACE reads with MiXCR, one entry per CDR3 protein. The table shows about 550,000 distinct CDR3 sequences, with 15% to 20% occurring only once. Germline V lookup: CDR1 MNHEY, CDR2 SVGEGT. V was shortened by 4 bases and J by 13 bases, with 16 bases between the two germline ends. The CDR3 length is 12 residues. This clonotype has just a few counts. The sequencing used PBMCs, collected 15 days after the yellow fever booster vaccination. This rearrangement joins TRBV6-2 or TRBV6-3 to TRBJ1-1; the D is unclear. This receptor was identified in a man aged 25 to 45 who received the YFV17D yellow fever vaccine. CDR3 in amino acids: CASSSIYNKGFF. The DNA of the CDR3 is TGTGCCAGCAGTTCGATATACAACAAGGGTTTCTTT.